The 23 T cell receptor beta chains in this list originate from one sample, sequenced in a study of T cell clusters in autoimmune cytopenias. TRB was amplified by touch-down multiplex PCR, primer pools A and B combined. TCRdb reprocessed the multiplex PCR reads and keeps a single row for each CDR3 protein, giving no DNA. The sample's table shows 860 or so distinct CDR3 sequences. Each sample's input was around 270 ng genomic DNA, about 38,000 genome equivalents. This sample was shared with a second study, whose subject was T cell repertoires in aging, cancer and after chemotherapy.

Sequenced material: peripheral blood. The origin of the receptors is a human donor with chronic lymphocytic leukemia.

This clonotype is labeled medium-sized based on frequency. J is TRBJ2-1 and V is TRBV5-4; TCRdb names TRBD2, which stays unverified in the absence of DNA. Germline assignment: CDR1 SGHNT and CDR2 YYREEE (reference sequence). The CDR3 has 17 amino acids. CDR3 region: CASSLASSGSQGNEQFF. Full variable domain (remainder filled in from reference TRBV5-4 and TRBJ2-1): ETGVTQSPTHLIKTRGQQVTLRCSSQSGHNTVSWYQQALGQGPQFIFQYYREEENGRGNFPPRFSGLQFPNYSSELNVNALELDDSALYLCASSLASSGSQGNEQFFGPGTRLTVL.

This clonotype is identified as large from frequency. This chain links TRBV6-5 with TRBJ2-5; TCRdb names TRBD2, which stays unverified in the absence of DNA. The CDR3 runs to 16 residues. The germline V gene encodes CDR1 MNHEY and CDR2 SVGAGI. CDR3 in amino acids: CASSLSAGGPLETQYF.

This clonotype is identified as medium-sized from frequency. The chain links TRBV27 to TRBJ1-6; no DNA is available, so the TRBD1 call from TCRdb remains unchecked. Germline V lookup: CDR1 MNHEY, CDR2 SMNVEV (reference sequence). This CDR3 comprises 16 residues. The CDR3 sequence is CASSPGRALYNSPLHF.

In terms of frequency, this clonotype is large (0.1 to 1%). CDR3 protein: CASSEQGGQETQYF. The gene calls are TRBV27 and TRBJ2-5; as DNA is missing, the TRBD1 call by TCRdb cannot be tested. The CDR3 is made up of 14 amino acids. The germline V gene encodes CDR1 MNHEY and CDR2 SMNVEV (reference sequence).

This clonotype is deemed large by its frequency. V usage is TRBV30 and J usage is TRBJ1-2. Per germline, CDR1 GTSNPN and CDR2 SVGIG (reference sequence). This CDR3 comprises 14 residues. CDR3 residues: CAWSRRASYAGYTF.

This clonotype registers medium-sized by frequency. This chain uses TRBV7-2 with TRBJ2-2; TCRdb's D gene call, TRBD2, goes unchecked for lack of DNA. The germline V gene has CDR1 SGHTA and CDR2 FQGNSA. The CDR3 covers 15 residues. CDR3 protein: CASSLLGLNTGELFF.

This clonotype registers medium-sized by frequency. The chain recombines TRBV30 with TRBJ1-2. Germline V CDR1 and CDR2: GTSNPN, SVGIG (reference sequence). This CDR3 contains 15 residues. This chain's CDR3 is CAWSFLGEEYGGYTF.

This clonotype is deemed medium-sized by its frequency. The gene calls are TRBV27 and TRBJ2-3; without DNA, the TCRdb call of TRBD2 cannot be checked. The germline V gene encodes CDR1 MNHEY and CDR2 SMNVEV (reference sequence). This CDR3 is built from 19 residues. This chain's CDR3 is CASSPPGLALPLVTDTQYF.

This clonotype is medium-sized (0.01 to 0.1%) by frequency. The chain employs TRBV7-2 and TRBJ2-1; the D call of TRBD2 rests on TCRdb alone, since no DNA is present to check it. Germline V lookup: CDR1 SGHTA, CDR2 FQGNSA. This CDR3 is 16 amino acids long. CDR3: CASTAAAGGPYNEQFF.

Its frequency marks this clonotype as large. V gene TRBV15 combines with J gene TRBJ1-2. CDR1 LNHNV and CDR2 YYDKDF come from the germline V gene (reference sequence). This CDR3 is built from 13 residues. CDR3 amino acids: CATSRDSGRGYTF. The complete variable domain, with remaining parts taken from reference TRBV15 and TRBJ1-2, reads DAMVIQNPRYQVTQFGKPVTLSCSQTLNHNVMYWYQQKSSQAPKLLFHYYDKDFNNEADTPDNFQSRRPNTSFCFLDIRSPGLGDTAMYLCATSRDSGRGYTFGSGTRLTVV.

This clonotype counts as medium-sized by frequency. The V call is TRBV6-2 or TRBV6-3, the J call TRBJ1-2. Looked up from germline, CDR1 is MNHEY and CDR2 is SVGEGT. The CDR3 runs to 13 residues. The CDR3 region is CASSYSGLDGYTF.

This clonotype is identified as medium-sized from frequency. The chain combines TRBV10-3 with TRBJ2-3; TCRdb indicates TRBD1, and absent DNA this call remains unverified. The CDR3 consists of 14 residues. Germline loops: CDR1 ENHRY, CDR2 SYGVKD. The CDR3 loop is CAIWGGTITDTQYF.

This clonotype is identified as large (0.1 to 1%) from frequency. The rearrangement joins TRBV19 to TRBJ2-2. The CDR3 is 14 residues long. Germline-derived CDR1 and CDR2 are LNHDA and SQIVND (reference sequence). This CDR3 is CASSISRNTGELFF. Drawing the rest from reference TRBV19 and TRBJ2-2, the complete variable domain is DGGITQSPKYLFRKEGQNVTLSCEQNLNHDAMYWYRQDPGQGLRLIYYSQIVNDFQKGDIAEGYSVSREKKESFPLTVTSAQKNPTAFYLCASSISRNTGELFFGEGSRLTVL.

The chain joins TRBV21-1 to TRBJ2-4; the D call from TCRdb, TRBD2, cannot be confirmed without DNA. TRBV21-1 is flagged as a pseudogene. The CDR3 covers 18 residues. The CDR3 sequence: CASSNPSGRVKAKNIQYF.

This clonotype is classed as medium-sized by frequency. The rearrangement uses TRBV7-2 and TRBJ2-3; TCRdb reports TRBD2, a call that lacks DNA to check it against. Looked up from germline, CDR1 is SGHTA and CDR2 is FQGNSA. The length of the CDR3 is 19 residues. CDR3 protein: CASSMGLAGVGIDTDTQYF.

This clonotype counts as medium-sized by frequency. The V and J genes are TRBV24-1 and TRBJ2-3; TCRdb proposes TRBD2, but this gene call is untestable without DNA. CDR1 and CDR2 (germline): KGHDR, SFDVKD. The CDR3 length is 16 residues. The CDR3 loop is CATSVVSGSRPDTQYF.

Frequency places this clonotype as large (0.1 to 1%). This CDR3 is CASSRTGESYEQYF. The chain links TRBV6-1 to TRBJ2-7; without DNA, the TCRdb call of TRBD1 cannot be checked. This CDR3 spans 14 amino acids. CDR1 and CDR2 (germline): MNHNS, SASEGT.

V usage is TRBV6-5 and J usage is TRBJ2-7; TCRdb designates TRBD1, a call that cannot be tested without DNA. This CDR3 is 15 amino acids long. The germline V gene has CDR1 MNHEY and CDR2 SVGAGI. The chain's CDR3 is CASSISGTGPYEQYF.

Its frequency marks this clonotype as medium-sized. The chain's CDR3 is CATSDRTGKETQYF. The J gene is TRBJ2-5, the V gene TRBV24-1; TCRdb's assignment of TRBD1 cannot be checked, as there is no DNA. CDR3 length: 14 residues. Per the germline V gene, CDR1 is KGHDR and CDR2 is SFDVKD.

This clonotype ranks as large in terms of frequency. The rearrangement joins TRBV24-1 to TRBJ2-5; TCRdb outputs TRBD1, but without DNA this stays unchecked. The CDR3 spans 15 residues. The germline V gene has CDR1 KGHDR and CDR2 SFDVKD. The CDR3 loop is CATSDSRTGEETQYF.

Frequency places this clonotype as medium-sized (0.01 to 0.1%). This chain connects TRBV24-1 to TRBJ2-6. Germline-derived CDR1 and CDR2 are KGHDR and SFDVKD. The CDR3 runs 12 residues. The CDR3 sequence: CATGSGANVLTF.

By frequency, this clonotype is medium-sized. The rearrangement joins TRBV5-4 to TRBJ2-5; TCRdb names TRBD1, which stays unverified in the absence of DNA. Germline V lookup: CDR1 SGHNT, CDR2 YYREEE (reference sequence). The CDR3 is 14 amino acids. CDR3 region: CASSRWDTQETQYF.

This clonotype is deemed large by its frequency. The J gene is TRBJ2-2, the V gene TRBV6-5; TCRdb returns TRBD2, unconfirmable since there is no DNA. Germline-derived CDR1 and CDR2 are MNHEY and SVGAGI. The CDR3 runs to 15 residues. The CDR3: CASRALRGASGELFF.